This TCR beta chain derives from a study of T-cell reconstitution after alpha-beta-depleted transplantation in children. The library targeted TCRbeta and was prepared with unique molecular identifiers. Using its own MiXCR run on the PCR reads, TCRdb lists one record per CDR3 protein. The sample lists roughly 490,000 distinct CDR3 sequences; 9.5% to 12% were seen once. A note on this clonotype: Its antigen is not identified.

With 1 base removed from V and 11 bases from J, the gap between germline ends came to 14 bases. CDR3 length: 13 residues. Germline lookup yields CDR1 SGHTA and CDR2 FQGNSA. Study outcomes and limitations: As was reported, about two months after transplant, alpha-beta T cells came from several hundred expanded graft clones. High day-60 TCRbeta diversity in some patients came from surviving recipient T cells and thymic progenitors. Most T-cell counts and diversity one year after the transplant came from T cells that were newly produced.

The clonotype originates from a female patient younger than 10 who had a stem cell transplant for aplastic anemia, so the T cells may come from the graft donor. The sample was PBMCs, mostly from graft donor cells, taken 180 days after TCRalphabeta/CD19-depleted stem cell transplant. The V gene is TRBV7-2, the J gene TRBJ1-1, with no clear D. The CDR3 sequence is CASSLDVQLKAFF. The CDR3 nucleotides read TGTGCCAGCAGCTTAGACGTGCAGTTGAAGGCTTTCTTT.